A selection of T cell receptor beta chains follows, all from one sample in a study of cytomegalovirus exposure and HLA in healthy donors. TCRdb keeps only in-frame clones here, not all; method: immunoSEQ multiplex PCR. The table includes more than 85,000 clones, 69% detected once. Sample: PBMCs. The receptors derive from a woman between 65 and 79 years old in good health and CMV-seropositive. Both conserved end residues are trimmed from each CDR3.

v_gene	CDR3aa
TRBV7-9	ASSLAIQGGLGNEQF
TRBV5-1	ASSLGGQIMNTEAF
TRBV2	ASSVTTPGVTEAF
TRBV7-9	ASSLDGTGGGETQY
TRBV6-4	ASSDSSRPPGNEQF
TRBV7-9	SSLLDYNEQF
TRBV7-9	ASSQGTHSMNTEAF
TRBV7-6	ASSSIYSSTNEKLF
TRBV20-1	SAITGETQY
TRBV29-1	SVEAGGPNTGELF
TRBV7-2	ASSLGLAGAYNKQF
TRBV13	ASSQRTGGEQY
TRBV7-6	ASSNSNEQF
TRBV15	ATSRDLNRAYEQY
TRBV4-1	ASSQGRGGGLRY
TRBV6-5	ASSRGGWGTDTQY
TRBV7-9	ASSKWPGQGPSEQF
TRBV9	ASSVGTGGVQETQY
TRBV18	ASSPTDNYGYT
TRBV15	ATSRAYQPQH
TRBV18	ASSPLGGDTRNIQY
TRBV6-5	ASSYPGQSSEQY
TRBV14	ASQGSNEQF
TRBV10-3	AISGGGRGLDTQY
TRBV7-2	ASSSDSARSYEQY
TRBV7-2	ASSLATGLSGNTIY
TRBV20-1	SARSALEAF
TRBV9	ASSSRLVPSLGYT
TRBV19	ATGLEPGTGELF
TRBV19	ASSGSRVRFSYEQY
TRBV7-2	ASSSQGFSNQPQH
TRBV7-9	ASSGTGSNNSPLH
TRBV19	ASSIQGAGNYGYT
TRBV4-1	ASSQGLGAENTEAF
TRBV11-2	ASSTGIANTEAF
TRBV19	ASSKTAIPYEQY